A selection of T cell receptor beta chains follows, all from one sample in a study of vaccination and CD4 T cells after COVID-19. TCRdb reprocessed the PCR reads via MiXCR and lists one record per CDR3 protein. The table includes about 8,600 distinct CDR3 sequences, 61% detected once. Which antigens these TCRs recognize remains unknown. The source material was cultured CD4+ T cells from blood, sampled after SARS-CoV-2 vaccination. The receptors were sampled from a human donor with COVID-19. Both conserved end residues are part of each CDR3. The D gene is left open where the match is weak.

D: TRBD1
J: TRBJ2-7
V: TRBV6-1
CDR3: CASREPGQGAYEQYF

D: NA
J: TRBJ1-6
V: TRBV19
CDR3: CASTAIQGGNSPLHF

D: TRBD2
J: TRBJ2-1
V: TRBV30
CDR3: CAWSLGTSAYF

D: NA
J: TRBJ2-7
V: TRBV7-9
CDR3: CASSFEGVSYEQYF

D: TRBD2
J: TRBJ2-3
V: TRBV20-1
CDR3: CSTTRDLAGDTQYF

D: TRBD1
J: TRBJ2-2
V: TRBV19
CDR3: CASRTGGTTGELFF

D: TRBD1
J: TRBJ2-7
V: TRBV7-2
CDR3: CASSLALRDRGLSEQYF

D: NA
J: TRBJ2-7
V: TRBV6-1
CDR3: CASSEAAKGSYEQYF

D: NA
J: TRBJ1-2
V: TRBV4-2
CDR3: CASSQGGEGRSANYGYTF

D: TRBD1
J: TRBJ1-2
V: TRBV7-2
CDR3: CASSLAGFNRGGYTF

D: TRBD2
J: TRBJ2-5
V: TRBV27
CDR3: CASSKGLVGQETQYF

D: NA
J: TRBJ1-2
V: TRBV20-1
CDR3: CSAYFPGGLNGYTF

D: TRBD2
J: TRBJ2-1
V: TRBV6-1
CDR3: CASSRDPTHPSGF

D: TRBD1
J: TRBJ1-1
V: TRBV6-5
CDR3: CASSYPQTGRAFF

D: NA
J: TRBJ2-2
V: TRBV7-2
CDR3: CAETSPANTGELFF

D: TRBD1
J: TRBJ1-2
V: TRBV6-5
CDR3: CASSYGQGRHTNYGYTF

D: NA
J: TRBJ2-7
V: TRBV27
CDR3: CASRIGGATYEQYF

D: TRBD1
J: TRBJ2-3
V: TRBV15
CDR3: CATSTEGQGVGNTQYF

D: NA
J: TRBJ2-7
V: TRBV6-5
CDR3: CASSYQREQYF

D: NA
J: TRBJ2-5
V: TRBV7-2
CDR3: CASSLTGGQETQYF

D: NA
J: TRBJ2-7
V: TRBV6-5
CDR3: CASSYARGPYEQYF

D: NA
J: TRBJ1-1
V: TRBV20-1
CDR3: CSAQRDSLNTEAFF

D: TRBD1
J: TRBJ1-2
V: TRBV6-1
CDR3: CASTTTGQGAHGYTF

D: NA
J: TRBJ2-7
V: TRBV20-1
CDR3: CSASYFGSSYEQYF

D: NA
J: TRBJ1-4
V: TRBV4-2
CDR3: CASSQDRVGEKLFF

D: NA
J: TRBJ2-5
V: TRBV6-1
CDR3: CASREPGVETQYF

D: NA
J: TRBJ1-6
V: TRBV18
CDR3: CASSPDRSSYNSPLHF

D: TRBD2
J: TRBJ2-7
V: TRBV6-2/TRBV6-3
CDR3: CASSYSGGSYEQYF

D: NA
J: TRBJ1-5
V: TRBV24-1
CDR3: CATSDVTGRGNNQPQHF

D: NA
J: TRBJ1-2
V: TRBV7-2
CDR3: CASTRADSGYGYTF

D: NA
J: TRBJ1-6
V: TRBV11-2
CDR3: CASTPLRGRNSPLHF

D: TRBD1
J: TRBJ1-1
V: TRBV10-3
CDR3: CAISGGQGKSEAFF

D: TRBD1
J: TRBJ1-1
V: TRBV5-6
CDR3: CASSGQGVHTEAFF

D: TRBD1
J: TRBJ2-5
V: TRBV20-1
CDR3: CSASTGEETQYF

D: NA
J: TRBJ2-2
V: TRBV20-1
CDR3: CSVSRGGTGELFF

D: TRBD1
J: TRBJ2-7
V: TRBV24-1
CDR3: CATSDATGGYEQYF

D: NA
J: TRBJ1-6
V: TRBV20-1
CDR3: CSAAPTADSPLHF

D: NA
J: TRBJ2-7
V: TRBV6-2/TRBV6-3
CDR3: CASSRAGSIGLYEQYF

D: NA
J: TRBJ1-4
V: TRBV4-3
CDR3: CASSQDPRGVGEKLFF

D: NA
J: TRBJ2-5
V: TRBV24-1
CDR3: CATSDFGDETQYF

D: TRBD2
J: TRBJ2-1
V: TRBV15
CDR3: CATSSEVASGGASNEQFF

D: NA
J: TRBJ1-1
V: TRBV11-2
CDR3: CASNIRNTEAFF

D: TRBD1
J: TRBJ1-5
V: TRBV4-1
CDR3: CASSLETGGFGQPQHF

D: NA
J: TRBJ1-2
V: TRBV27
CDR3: CASSRGAGNYGYTF

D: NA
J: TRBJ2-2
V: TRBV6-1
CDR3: CASYPGQGFISGELFF

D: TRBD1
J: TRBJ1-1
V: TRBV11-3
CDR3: CASSFPTGANTEAFF

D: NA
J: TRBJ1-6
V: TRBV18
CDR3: CASSPLGNNSPLHF

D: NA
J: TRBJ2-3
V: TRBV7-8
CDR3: CASSLNRGTDTQYF

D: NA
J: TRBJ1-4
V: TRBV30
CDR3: CAWSQNEKLFF

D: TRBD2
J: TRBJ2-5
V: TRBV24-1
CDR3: CATSDSRGRQETQYF

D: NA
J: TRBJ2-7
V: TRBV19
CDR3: CASSGGKYEQYF

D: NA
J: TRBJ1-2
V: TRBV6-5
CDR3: CASSYSSVGVSYGYTF

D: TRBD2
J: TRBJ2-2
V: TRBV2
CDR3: CASSTSGGLTGELFF

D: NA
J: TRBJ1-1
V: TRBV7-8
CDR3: CASSLGRPTEAFF

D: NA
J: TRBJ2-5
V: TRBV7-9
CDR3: CASSFSWGQETQYF

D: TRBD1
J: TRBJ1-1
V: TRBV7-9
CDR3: CASSWDSMNTEAFF

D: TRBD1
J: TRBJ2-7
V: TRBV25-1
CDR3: CASSEHRGYEQYF